Below, one T cell receptor (beta chain) is given with its context. This sample is drawn from a study of tumor-infiltrating lymphocytes in primary liver carcinoma. The roughly 19-33 mg bulk tissue piece was not sorted before simultaneous RNA and DNA extraction. The V segment lost 10 bases and the J segment 4 bases; nucleotides outside the gene matches: 2. The CDR3 has 11 residues. Germline values: CDR1 KGHDR, CDR2 SFDVKD. A primer in the constant region served to generate TCR beta cDNA from about 470 ng of total RNA. It was through three nested multiplex PCR rounds of slightly modified ARM-PCR that TCR beta libraries arose. PCR rounds one and two used TRBV1-TRBV30 forward primers with a C-beta reverse primer for 10 cycles each. One entry per CDR3 protein results from TCRdb running MiXCR on the multiplex PCR reads. The data show roughly 80,000 distinct CDR3 sequences, 69% seen once.

Sequencing was carried out using tumor-adjacent normal liver tissue. This clonotype was obtained from a man aged 35 to 55 with primary liver carcinoma and hepatitis B virus infection. V gene TRBV24-1 combines with J gene TRBJ1-2; 7 positions agree with TRBD1. CDR3 amino acids: CATGQCYGYTF. CDR3 bases: TGTGCCACGGGACAGTGCTATGGCTACACCTTC.